This entry lists 18 T cell receptor beta chains sequenced from one sample in a study of T cell responses to AZD1222 COVID-19 vaccine. Sequencing was performed with immunoSEQ multiplex PCR; in TCRdb, only in-frame clones are kept and a portion is missing. The sample records fewer than 180,000 clones, 94% being singletons. Source: peripheral blood, taken on day 0 of AZD1222 vaccination. These receptors originate from an adult in good health.

The chain recombines TRBV19 with TRBJ1-4; 7 bases agree with TRBD1. V was pared by 10 bases and J by 0 bases, with 8 bases of the junction left unmatched. Germline loops: CDR1 LNHDA, CDR2 SQIVND (reference sequence). The CDR3 sequence is 15 residues long. The CDR3 protein is CAIRRTGATNEKLFF. Written as DNA, the CDR3 is TGTGCCATTCGCCGGACAGGCGCAACTAATGAAAAACTGTTTTTT. The variable domain in full, with the rest retrieved from reference TRBV19 and TRBJ1-4, is DGGITQSPKYLFRKEGQNVTLSCEQNLNHDAMYWYRQDPGQGLRLIYYSQIVNDFQKGDIAEGYSVSREKKESFPLTVTSAQKNPTAFYLCAIRRTGATNEKLFFGSGTQLSVL.

This clone was observed a single time. The V call is TRBV7-2, the J call TRBJ2-2; D tentatively reads TRBD1 or TRBD2 (6 bases each). Germline CDR1 reads SGHTA; CDR2 reads FQGNSA. The V end was cut by 5 bases, the J end by 5 bases, with 18 bases between. CDR3 length: 16 residues. CDR3 sequence reads: CASSPEAGGNTGELFF. CDR3 nucleotides: TGTGCCAGCAGCCCCGAGGCCGGGGGCAATACCGGGGAGCTGTTTTTT.

The V and J genes are TRBV7-2 and TRBJ1-3, with 8 bases that match TRBD1. CDR3 length equals 14 residues. The V segment lost 5 bases and the J segment 8 bases; nucleotides outside the gene matches: 8. Germline V gene data show CDR1 as SGHTA and CDR2 as FQGNSA. The CDR3 DNA is TGTGCCAGCAGCCCGGACAGGGATGAGGACACCATATATTTT. Its translation: CASSPDRDEDTIYF.

This clone occurred once. V is TRBV30 and J is TRBJ2-7, with 7 bases identical to TRBD1. CDR3 length: 13 amino acids. J gave up 5 bases and V 2 bases, and 6 bases lay outside the gene matches. Germline values: CDR1 GTSNPN, CDR2 SVGIG (reference sequence). CDR3 in amino acids: CAWSLGQDHEQYV. The CDR3 nucleotides read TGTGCCTGGAGTCTCGGACAGGACCACGAGCAGTACGTC.

V is TRBV4-2 and J is TRBJ1-4, with D possibly matching TRBD1 (5 bases). V was shortened by 4 bases and J by 6 bases, with 12 bases between the two germline ends. The length of the CDR3 is 14 residues. Germline CDR1 is LGHNA and CDR2 is YNFKEQ. The CDR3 DNA follows: TGTGCCAGCAGCCCTTCGTGGGGGGATGAAAAACTGTTTTTT. This sequence encodes CASSPSWGDEKLFF.

The CDR3 loop is CASSQVGTVQETQYF. The CDR3 nucleotides are TGCGCCAGCAGCCAAGTTGGCACAGTACAAGAGACCCAGTACTTC. The chain combines TRBV4-1 with TRBJ2-5; the D is unclear. Germline lookup yields CDR1 MGHRA and CDR2 YSYEKL. This CDR3 comprises 15 residues. Trimming removed 1 base from V and 2 bases from J, with 11 bases in between.

This chain uses TRBV18 with TRBJ2-7, with D possibly being TRBD1 (5 bases). CDR1 KGHSH and CDR2 LQKENI come from the germline V gene. V lost 5 bases, J lost 1 base, and 9 bases lay in between. CDR3 length equals 13 residues. The CDR3 protein is CASSKQGSYEQYV. CDR3 nucleotide sequence: TGTGCCAGCTCAAAGCAGGGTTCCTACGAGCAGTACGTC.

J is TRBJ2-3 and V is TRBV13; 8 positions agree with TRBD2. V trimming: 7 bases; J trimming: 3 bases; junction bases outside the gene matches: 15. The CDR3 contains 17 residues. Germline lookup yields CDR1 PRHDT and CDR2 FYEKMQ (reference sequence). The CDR3 bases are TGTGCCAGCATCGAATCGAGCGGGAGTCGGTCGACAGATACGCAGTATTTT. Translation gives CASIESSGSRSTDTQYF.

The V and J genes are TRBV9 and TRBJ2-7; unclear D gene. V was shortened by 7 bases and J by 4 bases, with 6 bases between the two germline ends. This CDR3 has 10 amino acids. Looked up from germline, CDR1 is SGDLS and CDR2 is YYNGEE. The CDR3 is CASGTYEQYV. The CDR3 nucleotides are TGTGCCAGCGGAACATACGAGCAGTACGTC.

This chain links TRBV12-3 or TRBV12-4 with TRBJ2-2; D uncertain. Deletions cut 3 bases from V and 8 bases from J, with 7 bases between. The CDR3 consists of 12 residues. CDR3 in DNA: TGTGCCAGCAGTTTGCAGTTAGGGGAGCTGTTTTTT. It encodes CASSLQLGELFF.

The chain couples TRBV19 to TRBJ1-5; no reliable D call. This CDR3 contains 15 residues. Germline V gene lookup returns CDR1 LNHDA and CDR2 SQIVND (reference sequence). Trimming took 6 bases from V and 3 from J, leaving 15 bases between them. CDR3 coding DNA: TGTGCCAGTAGCCCTCAGGACGGATACAATCAGCCCCAGCATTTT. As protein: CASSPQDGYNQPQHF.

The chain employs TRBV7-9 and TRBJ2-7; weak D call: TRBD1 (6 bases). This CDR3 comprises 12 residues. Germline V gene lookup returns CDR1 SEHNR and CDR2 FQNEAQ (reference sequence). The germline V and J ends were trimmed by 5 bases and 5 bases, with 10 bases remaining between them. CDR3 amino acids: CASSPGTHEQYV. CDR3 DNA sequence: TGTGCCAGCAGCCCAGGGACACACGAGCAGTACGTC.

The chain is built from TRBV30 and TRBJ1-2; 9 bases match TRBD1. From germline, CDR1 is GTSNPN and CDR2 SVGIG (reference sequence). CDR3 length: 14 amino acids. V trimming: 1 base; J trimming: 5 bases; junction bases outside the gene matches: 5. CDR3 coding DNA: TGTGCCTGGAGTGGAACAGGGGGCAGGTATGGCTACACCTTC. Translation: CAWSGTGGRYGYTF.

Only one count was recorded for this clone. The rearrangement links TRBV27 to TRBJ2-7; unclear D gene. The V end lost 5 bases, the J end lost 0 bases, and 5 bases lay between the germline ends. This CDR3 spans 12 amino acids. Germline V gives CDR1 MNHEY, CDR2 SMNVEV (reference sequence). The CDR3 region is CASSRNSYEQYV. Here the CDR3 DNA reads TGTGCCAGCAGTCGGAACTCCTACGAGCAGTACGTC.

The chain joins TRBV6-4 to TRBJ2-7, with no clear D. Germline V CDR1 and CDR2: MRHNA, SNTAGT. The ends were cut back, 3 bases at V and 2 bases at J, with 14 bases in the middle. CDR3 length equals 15 residues. The DNA for the CDR3 is TGTGCCAGCAGTGAATTGGAATGGGATGCCTACGAGCAGTACGTC. It translates to CASSELEWDAYEQYV.

The chain links TRBV5-6 to TRBJ1-1; D gene unclear. The CDR3 loop spans 13 amino acids. Germline assignment: CDR1 SGHDT and CDR2 YYEEEE. V lost 2 bases to trimming and J lost 5 bases, with 10 bases between them. The CDR3 nucleotides are TGTGCCAGCAGCTTCCCCCCCCGGACTGAAGCTTTCTTT. As protein: CASSFPPRTEAFF.

For the CDR3, the DNA is TGTGCCAGCAGGGCTACGGACTTGAACACTGAAGCTTTCTTT. It encodes CASRATDLNTEAFF. The rearrangement joins TRBV2 to TRBJ1-1, with D unresolved. The CDR3 sequence is 14 residues long. Germline V gives CDR1 SNHLY, CDR2 FYNNEI. The V end lost 6 bases, the J end lost 0 bases, and 11 bases lay between the germline ends.

V and J are TRBV27 and TRBJ2-7; 14 bases fit TRBD2. V lost 5 bases and J lost 4; bases outside the gene matches: 7. This CDR3 is built from 16 residues. CDR1 and CDR2 from the germline V gene are MNHEY and SMNVEV (reference sequence). The DNA of the CDR3 is TGTGCCAGCAGTCCCTTTGGACTAGCGGGGGGATACGAGCAGTACGTC. Protein: CASSPFGLAGGYEQYV.